This note documents a single T cell receptor beta chain sequence. Its recognized antigen is unknown. The input lacks base qualities; no much larger clone sits a single base away. Via the germline V gene, CDR1 is SGHTA and CDR2 FQGNSA. Reading from cysteine to phenylalanine, the CDR3 counts 18 amino acids. The DNA shown is the 54-base CDR3, in frame from base 1. The V end gives up 1 base and the J end 2 bases, leaving 6 bases in the junction not matched to a gene. Participants in the prospective study were aged roughly 18 to 100 years, lived in 20 to 30 United States geographic areas, and enrolled through a virtual design. In the prospective study, cohorts were assigned on the basis of participant-reported clinical history obtained from a screening survey and a study questionnaire. Recovered participants in ImmuneRACE Cohort 3 were defined as having two consecutive negative NP/OP PCR tests, clearance from a healthcare professional, or resolution of symptoms. Each participant in the prospective study had whole blood, serum and a nasopharyngeal or oropharyngeal swab collected by mobile phlebotomists. Prospective study participants could optionally give additional blood draws and questionnaires over a 2-month period. Prospective study blood samples were shipped either frozen or at room temperature before DNA extraction.

TCRbeta CDR3 regions were amplified from genomic DNA by means of the immunoSEQ Assay, a bias-controlled multiplex PCR. Concerning the study's data processing: Within the assay, amplification of reference gene primers was used to estimate how many nucleated cells each sample contained. To quantify the absolute abundance of each unique TCRbeta CDR3 rearrangement, sequence reads were collapsed and filtered. For each sample, productive Simpson clonality was calculated by taking the square root of Simpson's diversity index across productive rearrangements. TCRdb took this table from immuneACCESS and kept in-frame rearrangements with V and J called. Such tables lack part of the clones; where checked against another copy, unresolved V genes explain under half of the gap, and the rest is unexplained. V and J calls plus clone size are reproduced from that table; the DNA served to infer D and trimming. For this sample there are under 350,000 clones; about nine tenths appear just once. The ten largest clones add up to roughly 4% of the sample.

This sample was taken from a study of blood T cell repertoires in COVID-19 (dated by TCRdb to about 2020). Background for the entire study: The collaborator samples originated in the United States, Italy and Spain and spanned the acute and convalescent phases of COVID-19. Nearly every sample came with metadata listing a de-identified subject ID, COVID-19 status, age in years and sex. A freely available public database, intended as a resource for researchers studying the immune response to SARS-CoV-2, is where the repertoires were released. Subjects who had been exposed to COVID-19, were actively infected with it, or had recovered from it provided the deeply sampled blood TCRbeta repertoires that made up the dataset. Where available, HLA class I and class II types were obtained from metadata supplied by the sample provider rather than from assay-based typing. The material from the prospective study consisted of cDNA or gDNA derived from T cells, B-cell-depleted T cells, or PBMCs. The samples were drawn from two sources: the first 160 participants of the ongoing ImmuneRACE study, and some 1,300 subjects contributed by 6 global collaborators.

General findings and caveats noted by the study authors: Clinical and demographic metadata were provided uncurated, with the amount varying by source and participant.

What was sequenced was PBMCs or T cells enriched from blood (not recorded which). The source of this sequence is a young man who had recovered from COVID-19. In this chain, TRBV7-2 is recombined with TRBJ2-3, with 13 central nucleotides matching TRBD2. The CDR3 sequence is CASSLGGLAGAFTDTQYF. The nucleotide sequence reads as follows: TGTGCCAGCAGCTTAGGCGGACTAGCGGGAGCCTTCACAGATACGCAGTATTTT. The entire variable domain, with the stretches around the CDR3 drawn from the reference TRBV7-2 and TRBJ2-3 proteins, is GAGVSQSPSNKVTEKGKDVELRCDPISGHTALYWYRQSLGQGLEFLIYFQGNSAPDKSGLPSDRFSAERTGGSVSTLTIQRTQQEDSAVYLCASSLGGLAGAFTDTQYFGPGTRLTVL.